Listed below are T cell receptor beta chains from one sample, sequenced in a study of radiotherapy plus CTLA-4 blockade in lung cancer. Some clones are missing from TCRdb's copy, which holds only in-frame ones; the method was immunoSEQ multiplex PCR. The sample lists 75,000 to 100,000 clones; almost 90% were seen once. Sequencing was performed on peripheral blood, taken from a patient treated with radiotherapy plus ipilimumab. Every receptor here comes from a human donor with non-small cell lung cancer that progressed on radiotherapy plus ipilimumab. Both conserved end residues are part of each CDR3. The D gene is left open where the match is weak. Size tells how often a clone was seen (once, few, many) or the class of an expanded clone, and some rows leave it out.

V,size,D,J,CDR3,DNA
TRBV6-5,.,.,TRBJ1-1,CASRLRGGGTEAFF,TGTGCCAGCAGACTGCGAGGTGGCGGCACTGAAGCTTTCTTT
TRBV2,.,TRBD1,TRBJ1-4,CASRDRAGSVREKLFF,TGTGCCAGCAGGGACAGGGCGGGGAGTGTCCGAGAAAAACTGTTTTTT
TRBV5-6,.,TRBD1,TRBJ2-2,CASSSRMLGQLRVGELFF,TGTGCCAGCAGCTCTCGAATGTTGGGACAGCTACGAGTGGGGGAGCTGTTTTTT
TRBV19,.,.,TRBJ1-5,CASSTIPLGQQPQHF,TGTGCCAGTAGTACAATCCCTCTGGGGCAGCAGCCCCAGCATTTT
TRBV19,.,.,TRBJ1-5,CASSIAQVWDTSNQPQHF,TGTGCCAGTAGTATAGCCCAGGTTTGGGATACTAGCAATCAGCCCCAGCATTTT
TRBV29-1,once,.,TRBJ2-7,CSVGPLFGYEQYF,TGCAGCGTTGGGCCTCTTTTTGGCTACGAGCAGTACTTC
TRBV15,.,.,TRBJ1-5,CATSRGMEQYQPQHF,TGTGCCACCAGCAGAGGGATGGAACAATATCAGCCCCAGCATTTT
TRBV2,.,.,TRBJ2-5,CASGGETQYF,TGTGCCAGCGGGGGGGAGACCCAGTACTTC
TRBV7-2,.,.,TRBJ2-1,CASSLAQGTYNEQFF,TGTGCCAGCAGCTTAGCTCAGGGGACCTACAATGAGCAGTTCTTC
TRBV7-9,.,.,TRBJ1-2,CASSIGRRDYGYTF,TGTGCCAGCAGCATAGGACGACGGGACTATGGCTACACCTTC
TRBV28,.,TRBD1,TRBJ1-2,CASSRGQNYGYTF,TGTGCCAGCAGTCGGGGACAGAACTATGGCTACACCTTC
TRBV7-2,.,.,TRBJ2-2,CASSTRLALGGSDTGELFF,TGTGCCAGCAGCACCCGACTAGCCTTAGGGGGGTCGGACACCGGGGAGCTGTTTTTT
TRBV25-1,.,.,TRBJ1-4,CASLGRGNEKLFF,TGTGCCAGTCTGGGACGGGGTAATGAAAAACTGTTTTTT
TRBV10-1,.,TRBD2,TRBJ2-2,CASQSGKLAGENTGELFF,TGCGCCTCCCAATCGGGGAAACTAGCGGGAGAGAACACCGGGGAGCTGTTTTTT
TRBV2,.,.,TRBJ1-1,CASRPGLNTEAFF,TGTGCCAGCCGTCCAGGCCTGAACACTGAAGCTTTCTTT
TRBV27,.,.,TRBJ2-5,CASSFLETQYF,TGTGCCAGCAGTTTCTTGGAGACCCAGTACTTC
TRBV10-2,.,TRBD2,TRBJ2-7,CASSGVAGDSYEQYF,TGCGCCAGCAGTGGCGTAGCGGGAGATTCCTACGAGCAGTACTTC
TRBV9,.,.,TRBJ2-1,CASSLEGDSIYNEQFF,TGTGCCAGCAGCTTGGAGGGGGACAGCATATACAATGAGCAGTTCTTC
TRBV9,.,.,TRBJ2-3,CASSDSTDTQYF,TGTGCCAGCAGCGACAGCACAGATACGCAGTATTTT
TRBV2,.,.,TRBJ2-7,CASSGTYYEQYF,TGTGCCAGCAGTGGGACATACTACGAGCAGTACTTC
TRBV4-1,few,TRBD1,TRBJ1-2,CASRIGGQANYGYTF,TGCGCCAGCAGGATAGGGGGACAGGCTAACTATGGCTACACCTTC
TRBV11-2,.,.,TRBJ1-3,CASSPSHSGNTIYF,TGTGCCAGCAGCCCCTCTCACTCTGGAAACACCATATATTTT
TRBV6-6,.,.,TRBJ1-1,CASSYSGGVNTEAFF,TGTGCCAGCAGTTACTCAGGGGGGGTGAACACTGAAGCTTTCTTT
TRBV2,.,TRBD1,TRBJ1-4,CASRDRDSLSEKLFF,TGTGCCAGCAGGGACAGGGACTCGTTAAGTGAAAAACTGTTTTTT
TRBV27,.,.,TRBJ2-7,CASSLKLFGYEQYF,TGTGCCAGCAGTTTAAAACTATTCGGGTACGAGCAGTACTTC
TRBV14,once,.,TRBJ2-1,CASSQVGEGAYNEQFF,TGTGCCAGCAGCCAAGTGGGGGAGGGGGCCTACAATGAGCAGTTCTTC
TRBV15,.,.,TRBJ2-1,CATSRAGVGNEQFF,TGTGCCACCAGCAGAGCAGGGGTCGGCAATGAGCAGTTCTTC
TRBV6-5,.,TRBD2,TRBJ2-7,CASSYSITSGSYEQYF,TGTGCCAGCAGTTACTCCATCACTAGCGGGAGTTACGAGCAGTACTTC
TRBV19,.,.,TRBJ2-1,CASSIRGAPNEQFF,TGTGCCAGTAGTATTCGCGGAGCCCCGAATGAGCAGTTCTTC
TRBV10-2,few,.,TRBJ2-5,CASRKDFSGRETQYF,TGCGCCAGCAGAAAGGACTTTTCTGGGAGGGAGACCCAGTACTTC
TRBV2,.,.,TRBJ1-1,CASSEGGRTEAFF,TGTGCCAGCAGCGAGGGGGGTCGCACTGAAGCTTTCTTT